Below, 9 T cell receptor beta chains from the same sample are listed, as sequenced in a study of response to subunit inactivated influenza vaccine. TCRdb itself ran the RT-PCR reads through MiXCR, one entry per CDR3 protein. The sample lists fewer than 700,000 distinct CDR3 sequences, 10% to 15% seen once, with under 15% in the top ten. The specimen was PBMCs from blood, collected roughly 46 days after vaccination. These receptors were obtained from a man between 45 and 60 years old who received an inactivated influenza vaccine.

This clonotype was observed a handful of times. This chain joins TRBV10-3 and TRBJ2-2, with D perhaps matching TRBD1 (6 bases). CDR3 length equals 12 residues. Germline CDR1 is ENHRY and CDR2 is SYGVKD. V lost 9 bases and J 5 bases, leaving 10 bases between the germline ends. The DNA for the CDR3 is TGTGCCATGACAGGAAGAACCGGGGAGCTGTTTTTT. Amino acid sequence: CAMTGRTGELFF.

The chain links TRBV12-3 or TRBV12-4 to TRBJ2-7; possible D gene TRBD2, 6 bases. V lost 5 bases and J lost 7, with 15 bases in between. This CDR3 contains 13 residues. The CDR3 loop is CASSPRGSGEQYF. The CDR3 nucleotides are TGTGCCAGCAGTCCTCGGGGGTCGGGTGAGCAGTACTTC.

This clonotype was seen a few times. The chain couples TRBV5-1 to TRBJ2-1; a possible D gene is TRBD2 (6 bases). The CDR3 length is 16 residues. The germline V gene encodes CDR1 SGHRS and CDR2 YFSETQ. V was clipped by 2 bases and J by 4 bases, with 16 bases between them. CDR3 sequence: CASSFFGQGGYNEQFF. The CDR3 region has the DNA TGCGCCAGCAGCTTTTTTGGGCAGGGAGGTTACAATGAGCAGTTCTTC.

The gene calls are TRBV11-2 and TRBJ2-2; D is perhaps TRBD2 (5 bases). Per the germline V gene, CDR1 is SGHAT and CDR2 is FQNNGV. This CDR3 contains 18 residues. V was trimmed by 6 bases and J by 4 bases, leaving 24 bases between them. CDR3 sequence: CASRPPLGGGRVTGELFF. For the CDR3, the DNA is TGTGCCAGCAGGCCCCCGTTAGGCGGAGGAAGGGTCACCGGGGAGCTGTTTTTT.

The chain has TRBV4-1 and TRBJ2-7; no definite D call. Germline V gene data show CDR1 as MGHRA and CDR2 as YSYEKL. The V end lost 3 bases, the J end lost 2 bases, and 14 bases lay between the germline ends. The CDR3 spans 15 residues. The CDR3: CASSQPFSKPYEQYF. The CDR3 DNA sequence: TGCGCCAGCAGCCAGCCATTTTCCAAACCCTACGAGCAGTACTTC.

This clonotype was recorded a few times. The chain employs TRBV3-1 and TRBJ2-1; tentative D call: TRBD2 (5 bases). V lost 0 bases and J lost 2, with 8 bases in between. Germline loops: CDR1 LGHDT, CDR2 YNNKEL (reference sequence). This CDR3 contains 15 residues. The CDR3 DNA reads as TGTGCCAGCAGCCAAGAGGCCGGGACCTACAATGAGCAGTTCTTC. Its translation is CASSQEAGTYNEQFF.

This clonotype was seen many times. This chain connects TRBV11-2 to TRBJ2-1; 7 bases are a match to TRBD2. Germline V gene data show CDR1 as SGHAT and CDR2 as FQNNGV. The J segment lost 2 bases and the V segment lost 1 base, leaving 11 bases of the junction unmatched. This CDR3 has 18 amino acids. This CDR3 is CASSLGGGPGTAYNEQFF. The CDR3 bases are TGTGCCAGCAGCTTAGGGGGGGGTCCAGGCACTGCCTACAATGAGCAGTTCTTC.

This clonotype was observed a handful of times. This sequence joins TRBV6-1 and TRBJ2-1; perhaps TRBD2 as D (5 bases). Germline V gene lookup returns CDR1 MNHNS and CDR2 SASEGT. The length of the CDR3 is 12 residues. V shed 0 bases and J shed 10 bases, with 7 bases lying between them. Here the CDR3 reads CASSEAEAEQFF. The CDR3 nucleotides are TGTGCCAGCAGTGAAGCGGAGGCGGAGCAGTTCTTC.

The table lists this clonotype with many counts. V and J are TRBV29-1 and TRBJ2-1; 14 nucleotides match TRBD2. Germline CDR1 and CDR2: SQVTM and ANQGSEA. Trimming cost V 7 bases and J 0 bases; bases outside gene matches: 11. This CDR3 spans 18 amino acids. As DNA, the CDR3 is TGCAGCGCTTCCGGACTAGCGGGAGGTCTAAGCTCCTACAATGAGCAGTTCTTC. Protein product: CSASGLAGGLSSYNEQFF.